This is a list of T cell receptor beta chains from one sample in a study of blood T cell repertoires in COVID-19. Some clones are missing from TCRdb's copy, which holds only in-frame ones; the method was immunoSEQ multiplex PCR. The table has more than 85,000 clones, around 90% seen once; the top ten hold 6.5%. The sequenced sample was peripheral blood. These receptors were collected from a woman in her sixties with acute or convalescent COVID-19. Each CDR3 is given with its conserved first and last residue. The D gene is left open where the match is weak. The size entry is marked missing in some rows and otherwise reads once, few, many or a size class.

v_call: TRBV5-1
j_call: TRBJ1-4
clone_size: .
d_call: TRBD1
cdr3_aa: CASSLGGQGAEKLFF
cdr3_nt: TGCGCCAGCAGCTTGGGGGGACAGGGGGCTGAAAAACTGTTTTTT

v_call: TRBV28
j_call: TRBJ2-1
clone_size: .
d_call: TRBD1
cdr3_aa: CASSLLGQGKFF
cdr3_nt: TGTGCCAGCAGTTTATTGGGACAGGGGAAGTTCTTC

v_call: TRBV7-9
j_call: TRBJ1-2
clone_size: .
d_call: .
cdr3_aa: CASSRQGLDYGYTF
cdr3_nt: TGTGCCAGCAGCCGGCAGGGACTTGACTATGGCTACACCTTC

v_call: TRBV9
j_call: TRBJ2-3
clone_size: .
d_call: TRBD2
cdr3_aa: CASSPRSRGGLRDTQYF
cdr3_nt: TGTGCCAGCAGCCCTCGTAGTCGGGGGGGACTGAGAGATACGCAGTATTTT

v_call: TRBV5-1
j_call: TRBJ2-5
clone_size: .
d_call: TRBD2
cdr3_aa: CASSLGTSTEETQYF
cdr3_nt: TGCGCCAGCAGCTTAGGGACTAGCACAGAAGAGACCCAGTACTTC

v_call: TRBV7-2
j_call: TRBJ2-2
clone_size: .
d_call: .
cdr3_aa: CASSLLRNTGELFF
cdr3_nt: TGTGCCAGCAGCCTCCTACGGAACACCGGGGAGCTGTTTTTT

v_call: TRBV24-1
j_call: TRBJ1-1
clone_size: .
d_call: .
cdr3_aa: CATSRGTEAFF
cdr3_nt: TGTGCCACCAGCAGGGGCACTGAAGCTTTCTTT

v_call: TRBV3-1/TRBV3-2
j_call: TRBJ1-1
clone_size: .
d_call: .
cdr3_aa: CASSQGQANTEAFF
cdr3_nt: TGTGCCAGCAGCCAAGGACAGGCGAACACTGAAGCTTTCTTT

v_call: TRBV6-5
j_call: TRBJ1-1
clone_size: .
d_call: .
cdr3_aa: CASSPPRNTEAFF
cdr3_nt: TGTGCCAGCAGTCCCCCTCGGAACACTGAAGCTTTCTTT

v_call: TRBV15
j_call: TRBJ2-5
clone_size: .
d_call: .
cdr3_aa: CATSRQGPQETQYF
cdr3_nt: TGTGCCACCAGCAGACAGGGCCCCCAAGAGACCCAGTACTTC

v_call: TRBV6-5
j_call: TRBJ2-1
clone_size: .
d_call: TRBD1
cdr3_aa: CASSTQGRPYNEQFF
cdr3_nt: TGTGCCAGCAGTACACAGGGGAGACCCTACAATGAGCAGTTCTTC

v_call: TRBV28
j_call: TRBJ1-1
clone_size: .
d_call: TRBD1
cdr3_aa: CASSLWDRVRSEAFF
cdr3_nt: TGTGCCAGCAGTTTATGGGACAGGGTGCGCTCGGAAGCTTTCTTT

v_call: TRBV7-7
j_call: TRBJ2-1
clone_size: once
d_call: TRBD2
cdr3_aa: CASSAVIIAGGPRNEQFF
cdr3_nt: TGTGCTAGCAGCGCGGTCATAATAGCGGGAGGGCCGCGGAATGAGCAGTTCTTC

v_call: TRBV20-1
j_call: TRBJ2-1
clone_size: few
d_call: .
cdr3_aa: CSAAYYNEQFF
cdr3_nt: TGCAGTGCCGCCTACTACAATGAGCAGTTCTTC

v_call: TRBV5-6
j_call: TRBJ1-4
clone_size: .
d_call: .
cdr3_aa: CASSLGVTGTGGEKLFF
cdr3_nt: TGTGCCAGCAGCTTGGGGGTTACAGGGACGGGAGGAGAAAAACTGTTTTTT

v_call: TRBV25-1
j_call: TRBJ2-5
clone_size: few
d_call: .
cdr3_aa: CASSEMRSKEETQYF
cdr3_nt: TGTGCCAGCAGTGAAATGAGGTCTAAAGAAGAGACCCAGTACTTC

v_call: TRBV5-1
j_call: TRBJ2-2
clone_size: once
d_call: TRBD2
cdr3_aa: CASSLAAGDTGELFF
cdr3_nt: TGCGCCAGCAGCTTGGCAGCGGGAGACACCGGGGAGCTGTTTTTT

v_call: TRBV12-5
j_call: TRBJ2-5
clone_size: .
d_call: TRBD2
cdr3_aa: CASGLGRPGGETQYF
cdr3_nt: TGTGCTAGTGGTTTGGGCAGGCCGGGAGGAGAGACCCAGTACTTC

v_call: TRBV7-8
j_call: TRBJ1-3
clone_size: .
d_call: .
cdr3_aa: CASSLEGGWTGNTIYF
cdr3_nt: TGTGCCAGCAGCTTAGAGGGGGGGTGGACTGGAAACACCATATATTTT

v_call: TRBV20-1
j_call: TRBJ1-2
clone_size: .
d_call: .
cdr3_aa: CSAGFEGGYTF
cdr3_nt: TGCAGTGCTGGTTTTGAGGGAGGCTACACCTTC

v_call: TRBV30
j_call: TRBJ2-3
clone_size: .
d_call: TRBD2
cdr3_aa: CAWGGLAGGTDTQYF
cdr3_nt: TGTGCCTGGGGGGGGCTAGCGGGAGGAACAGATACGCAGTATTTT

v_call: TRBV6-6
j_call: TRBJ2-3
clone_size: .
d_call: .
cdr3_aa: CASSRWEGGLTSTDTQYF
cdr3_nt: TGTGCCAGCAGTCGCTGGGAGGGGGGGCTGACTAGCACAGATACGCAGTATTTT

v_call: TRBV18
j_call: TRBJ2-7
clone_size: .
d_call: TRBD1
cdr3_aa: CASSPPTGGYEQYF
cdr3_nt: TGTGCCAGCTCACCACCCACAGGGGGTTACGAGCAGTACTTC

v_call: TRBV3-1/TRBV3-2
j_call: TRBJ2-2
clone_size: .
d_call: TRBD2
cdr3_aa: CASSGAASGVTGELFF
cdr3_nt: TGTGCCAGCAGCGGAGCGGCTAGCGGAGTCACCGGGGAGCTGTTTTTT

v_call: TRBV5-1
j_call: TRBJ2-7
clone_size: .
d_call: TRBD1
cdr3_aa: CASRRTGTYEQYF
cdr3_nt: TGCGCCAGCAGGAGGACAGGAACCTACGAGCAGTACTTC

v_call: TRBV18
j_call: TRBJ2-5
clone_size: .
d_call: .
cdr3_aa: CASSPPILSETQYF
cdr3_nt: TGTGCCAGCTCACCTCCTATATTATCGGAGACCCAGTACTTC

v_call: TRBV6-1
j_call: TRBJ1-2
clone_size: .
d_call: .
cdr3_aa: CASSEVNRDGYTF
cdr3_nt: TGTGCCAGCAGTGAAGTAAACAGGGATGGCTACACCTTC

v_call: TRBV2
j_call: TRBJ2-3
clone_size: .
d_call: .
cdr3_aa: CASSIAGTTDTQYF
cdr3_nt: TGTGCCAGCAGTATTGCGGGAACCACAGATACGCAGTATTTT

v_call: TRBV19
j_call: TRBJ1-2
clone_size: .
d_call: .
cdr3_aa: CASTPGRARYGYTF
cdr3_nt: TGTGCCAGCACCCCCGGGAGGGCCAGATATGGCTACACCTTC

v_call: TRBV7-3
j_call: TRBJ1-1
clone_size: .
d_call: .
cdr3_aa: CASSLGRAGTEAFF
cdr3_nt: TGTGCCAGCAGCTTAGGCAGGGCCGGGACTGAAGCTTTCTTT

v_call: TRBV7-2
j_call: TRBJ2-1
clone_size: .
d_call: TRBD2
cdr3_aa: CASSPPSGRAHNEQFF
cdr3_nt: TGTGCCAGCAGCCCCCCTAGCGGGAGGGCGCACAATGAGCAGTTCTTC

v_call: TRBV5-1
j_call: TRBJ2-3
clone_size: .
d_call: .
cdr3_aa: CASSLGAAGRTDTQYF
cdr3_nt: TGCGCCAGCAGCTTGGGGGCCGCGGGACGCACAGATACGCAGTATTTT

v_call: TRBV6-1
j_call: TRBJ2-2
clone_size: .
d_call: .
cdr3_aa: CASSETGKGAGELFF
cdr3_nt: TGTGCCAGCAGTGAAACAGGGAAGGGCGCCGGGGAGCTGTTTTTT

v_call: TRBV2
j_call: TRBJ2-7
clone_size: .
d_call: .
cdr3_aa: CASSETRYEQYF
cdr3_nt: TGTGCCAGCAGTGAGACTAGGTACGAGCAGTACTTC

v_call: TRBV27
j_call: TRBJ1-2
clone_size: .
d_call: TRBD1
cdr3_aa: CASSTNRGRSLGVYGYTF
cdr3_nt: TGTGCCAGCAGTACCAACAGGGGGCGCAGCCTGGGAGTCTATGGCTACACCTTC

v_call: TRBV3-1/TRBV3-2
j_call: TRBJ2-1
clone_size: .
d_call: .
cdr3_aa: CASGSFQGTGQFF
cdr3_nt: TGTGCCAGCGGGTCCTTTCAGGGAACCGGGCAGTTCTTC

v_call: TRBV5-1
j_call: TRBJ1-1
clone_size: .
d_call: TRBD1
cdr3_aa: CASSSMRGQYTEAFF
cdr3_nt: TGCGCCAGCAGCTCAATGCGGGGACAGTACACTGAAGCTTTCTTT

v_call: TRBV7-9
j_call: TRBJ1-4
clone_size: .
d_call: TRBD1
cdr3_aa: CASSSDRGNEKLFF
cdr3_nt: TGTGCCAGCAGCTCCGACAGGGGCAATGAAAAACTGTTTTTT

v_call: TRBV3-1/TRBV3-2
j_call: TRBJ1-4
clone_size: .
d_call: TRBD1
cdr3_aa: CASSQGGQGGMGNEKLFF
cdr3_nt: TGTGCCAGCAGCCAAGGGGGACAGGGCGGAATGGGAAATGAAAAACTGTTTTTT

v_call: TRBV27
j_call: TRBJ2-3
clone_size: .
d_call: TRBD1
cdr3_aa: CASSLSGQGVLPTDTQYF
cdr3_nt: TGTGCCAGCAGTTTATCGGGGCAGGGGGTGCTCCCCACAGATACGCAGTATTTT

v_call: TRBV19
j_call: TRBJ2-2
clone_size: .
d_call: TRBD2
cdr3_aa: CASSKVAGGTGELFF
cdr3_nt: TGTGCCAGTAGTAAGGTAGCGGGAGGGACCGGGGAGCTGTTTTTT

v_call: TRBV7-2
j_call: TRBJ2-3
clone_size: .
d_call: .
cdr3_aa: CASSHPMDTQYF
cdr3_nt: TGTGCCAGCAGCCACCCTATGGATACGCAGTATTTT

v_call: TRBV5-1
j_call: TRBJ1-4
clone_size: .
d_call: .
cdr3_aa: CASSLQGLSANEKLFF
cdr3_nt: TGCGCCAGCAGCTTGCAGGGGTTGTCGGCTAATGAAAAACTGTTTTTT

v_call: TRBV7-9
j_call: TRBJ2-5
clone_size: .
d_call: .
cdr3_aa: CASSLDSETQYF
cdr3_nt: TGTGCCAGCAGCTTAGACTCAGAGACCCAGTACTTC

v_call: TRBV6-5
j_call: TRBJ1-1
clone_size: .
d_call: TRBD1
cdr3_aa: CASSFQDRANTEAFF
cdr3_nt: TGTGCCAGCAGTTTTCAGGACAGGGCGAACACTGAAGCTTTCTTT

v_call: TRBV5-5
j_call: TRBJ2-1
clone_size: .
d_call: .
cdr3_aa: CASSPTGLEQFF
cdr3_nt: TGTGCCAGCAGCCCGACGGGGTTAGAGCAGTTCTTC

v_call: TRBV5-4
j_call: TRBJ1-1
clone_size: .
d_call: TRBD1
cdr3_aa: CASSQGQRAEAFF
cdr3_nt: TGTGCCAGCAGCCAGGGACAGAGGGCTGAAGCTTTCTTT

v_call: TRBV28
j_call: TRBJ2-2
clone_size: once
d_call: .
cdr3_aa: CASSFLQGTGELFF
cdr3_nt: TGTGCCAGCAGTTTCCTACAGGGAACCGGGGAGCTGTTTTTT

v_call: TRBV5-4
j_call: TRBJ2-6
clone_size: .
d_call: TRBD1
cdr3_aa: CASSQAGTGWGGANVLTF
cdr3_nt: TGTGCCAGCAGCCAGGCGGGGACAGGGTGGGGAGGGGCCAACGTCCTGACTTTC

v_call: TRBV19
j_call: TRBJ1-2
clone_size: few
d_call: TRBD1
cdr3_aa: CASSPRLRNRDRAGNGYTF
cdr3_nt: TGTGCCAGTAGTCCACGTTTAAGGAACAGGGACAGGGCGGGGAATGGCTACACCTTC

v_call: TRBV24-1
j_call: TRBJ2-1
clone_size: .
d_call: .
cdr3_aa: CATSDFASEQFF
cdr3_nt: TGTGCCACCAGTGATTTTGCGAGTGAGCAGTTCTTC

v_call: TRBV28
j_call: TRBJ2-1
clone_size: .
d_call: TRBD2
cdr3_aa: CASWAGGSLAQFF
cdr3_nt: TGTGCCAGTTGGGCGGGAGGAAGCCTTGCGCAGTTCTTC

v_call: TRBV3-1/TRBV3-2
j_call: TRBJ2-5
clone_size: once
d_call: TRBD2
cdr3_aa: CASSPREWGGTQYF
cdr3_nt: TGTGCCAGCAGCCCGCGGGAGTGGGGCGGGACCCAGTACTTC

v_call: TRBV7-3
j_call: TRBJ2-3
clone_size: .
d_call: TRBD2
cdr3_aa: CASSLSGGSTDTQYF
cdr3_nt: TGTGCCAGCAGCCTCTCGGGGGGGTCCACAGATACGCAGTATTTT

v_call: TRBV7-8
j_call: TRBJ2-1
clone_size: .
d_call: TRBD2
cdr3_aa: CASSLGGSNDEQFF
cdr3_nt: TGTGCCAGCAGCTTAGGCGGGAGTAACGATGAGCAGTTCTTC